The 2 T cell receptor beta chains reported below all come from one sample, sequenced in a study of blood T cell repertoires in COVID-19. Assay: immunoSEQ multiplex PCR; the TCRdb copy retains only in-frame clones and omits some. Of approximately 140,000 clones in the sample, around four fifths were seen once. Material: peripheral blood. All receptors derive from a woman between 40 and 50 years old with active or convalescent COVID-19.

This chain connects TRBV6-5 to TRBJ2-3, with a possible D match to TRBD2 (5 bases). Trimming left V 0 bases short and J 6 bases short, with 16 bases between. Per the germline V gene, CDR1 is MNHEY and CDR2 is SVGAGI. The length of the CDR3 is 16 residues. CDR3 loop: CASSYSIWVPGDTQYF. As DNA, the CDR3 is TGTGCCAGCAGTTACTCGATTTGGGTCCCGGGGGATACGCAGTATTTT.

This rearrangement joins TRBV5-1 to TRBJ2-5, with 10 bases lining up with TRBD2. The CDR3 spans 16 residues. The V segment lost 3 bases and the J segment 4 bases; nucleotides outside the gene matches: 9. CDR1 and CDR2 from the germline V gene are SGHRS and YFSETQ. This CDR3 is CASSWGSGGSGETQYF. As DNA, the CDR3 is TGCGCCAGCAGCTGGGGTAGCGGGGGGAGCGGAGAGACCCAGTACTTC.